This entry features one T cell receptor (beta chain) sequence. The target of this receptor is not known. Per-nucleotide qualities are absent, and no much larger clonotype sits a single base away. The data derive from a study of blood T cell repertoires in COVID-19 (dated by TCRdb to the early 2020s). Context from the whole study: Collaborator samples came from the United States, Italy and Spain and covered acute and convalescent phases of COVID-19. The dataset comprised deeply sampled blood TCRbeta repertoires from subjects exposed to, actively infected with, or recovered from COVID-19. The material from the prospective study consisted of cDNA or gDNA derived from T cells, B-cell-depleted T cells, or PBMCs. Where available, HLA class I and class II types were obtained from metadata supplied by the sample provider rather than from assay-based typing. The samples were drawn from two sources: the first 160 participants of the ongoing ImmuneRACE study, and about 1,300 subjects contributed by 6 global collaborators. The repertoires were released in a freely available public database intended as a resource for research on the immune response to SARS-CoV-2. A de-identified subject ID, COVID-19 status, age in years and sex were almost always included in the sample metadata.

The immunoSEQ Assay, a bias-controlled multiplex PCR, was used to amplify TCRbeta CDR3 regions from genomic DNA. In the original analysis: The number of nucleated cells in each sample was estimated by amplification of reference gene primers within the assay. To quantify the absolute abundance of each unique TCRbeta CDR3 rearrangement, sequence reads were collapsed and filtered. For each sample, productive Simpson clonality was calculated as the square root of Simpson's diversity index over productive rearrangements. The table comes from immuneACCESS by way of TCRdb, which keeps in-frame sequences with V and J called. Part of the clones is missing from these tables; in studies checked, under half for an unresolved V gene and the rest for unknown reasons. V and J calls and clone size are given by that table; D and trimming were obtained from the DNA. This sample has some 95,000 clones in its table, and about 81% of those were observed once. Of the sample, roughly 24% is held by the ten largest clones.

Each collaborating institution followed its own protocols to collect whole blood in K2EDTA tubes. For TCRbeta analysis, collaborators shipped samples as frozen whole blood, isolated PBMCs, or DNA extracted from either of those sample types. Overall study results and their limits: How much clinical and demographic metadata was included differed by source and by participant, and the metadata was provided uncurated.

The sequenced material came from peripheral blood. The TCR originated in a man between 70 and 80 years old with acute or convalescent COVID-19.

The CDR3 protein sequence reads: CATSSTRTGNTEAFF. The DNA sequence is TGTGCCACCAGCTCAACTAGGACAGGGAACACTGAAGCTTTCTTT. Rearrangement joined TRBV15 to TRBJ1-1, and 7 bases in between align with TRBD1. Reading the germline V gene (reference sequence) gives CDR1 LNHNV and CDR2 YYDKDF. Compared with germline, V lacks 5 bases and J lacks 1 base; bases without a gene match: 7. Reading from cysteine to phenylalanine, the CDR3 counts 15 amino acids. Left in the record is the CDR3 DNA by itself, 45 bases read in frame from the first base.